These 14 T cell receptor beta chains originate from one sample sequenced in a study of blood T cell repertoires in COVID-19. Generated by immunoSEQ multiplex PCR, the TCRdb table keeps only in-frame clones and is missing some. The sample shows around 240,000 clones, 90% of them seen only once. Specimen: PBMCs or T cells enriched from blood (not recorded which). The receptors shown here come from a man aged 50 to 59 who had been exposed to COVID-19.

The V gene is TRBV5-1, the J gene TRBJ2-4, with D tentatively TRBD1 (5 bases). The CDR3 covers 15 residues. The germline V gene encodes CDR1 SGHRS and CDR2 YFSETQ. Trimming took off 2 bases at V and 1 base at J, with 10 bases between the two ends. In DNA, the CDR3 is TGCGCCAGCAGCTTAGTACAGGTTGCCAAAAACATTCAGTACTTC. Translation gives CASSLVQVAKNIQYF.

The chain employs TRBV7-3 and TRBJ2-2, with a possible D match to TRBD1 (6 bases). The ends were cut back, 0 bases at V and 1 base at J, with 12 bases in the middle. Germline V lookup: CDR1 SGHTA, CDR2 FQGTGA. There are 17 residues in the CDR3. Written as DNA, the CDR3 is TGTGCCAGCAGCTTAACGAGAGACAGGTTGAACACCGGGGAGCTGTTTTTT. It is translated as CASSLTRDRLNTGELFF.

Only a few counts were recorded for this clone. The chain recombines TRBV15 with TRBJ1-1; 11 nucleotides match TRBD1. V dropped 0 bases and J dropped 7; count of bases not matched to a gene: 7. This CDR3 is 16 amino acids long. Germline V lookup: CDR1 LNHNV, CDR2 YYDKDF (reference sequence). This chain's CDR3 is CATSRDWTGTGGEAFF. CDR3 bases: TGTGCCACCAGCAGAGATTGGACGGGGACAGGGGGTGAAGCTTTCTTT.

This chain uses TRBV5-6 with TRBJ1-6; 9 bases line up with TRBD1. The junction had 4 bases not matched to a gene; V was cut back by 2 bases and J by 7 bases. This CDR3 comprises 15 residues. Germline V lookup: CDR1 SGHDT, CDR2 YYEEEE. The CDR3 DNA sequence: TGTGCCAGCAGCTTACGGGACAGGGTAAATTCACCCCTCCACTTT. The encoded protein is CASSLRDRVNSPLHF.

V usage is TRBV12-3 or TRBV12-4 and J usage is TRBJ1-1; a possible D gene is TRBD1 (5 bases). This CDR3 has 13 residues. Trimming removed 6 bases at V and 4 bases at J, with 12 bases between. CDR3 nucleotides: TGTGCCAGCAGCCCATTGGGGGGCACTGAAGCTTTCTTT. It specifies CASSPLGGTEAFF.

CDR3 amino acids: CASTLTGMSNQPQHF. DNA for the CDR3: TGTGCCAGTACTCTTACAGGGATGAGCAATCAGCCCCAGCATTTT. The V call is TRBV19, the J call TRBJ1-5, with a possible D match to TRBD1 (6 bases). Germline CDR1 LNHDA, CDR2 SQIVND (reference sequence). Trimming took off 7 bases at V and 1 base at J, with 14 bases between the two ends. The CDR3 runs 15 residues.

The rearrangement links TRBV9 to TRBJ2-7; the match to TRBD2 covers 9 bases. This CDR3 comprises 14 residues. Germline V gene lookup returns CDR1 SGDLS and CDR2 YYNGEE. J lost 6 bases, V lost 3 bases, and 7 bases had no gene match. The CDR3, as DNA: TGTGCCAGCAGCGCCGGGACTAGCTTTTCCGAGCAGTACGTC. This encodes CASSAGTSFSEQYV.

This chain connects TRBV10-3 to TRBJ2-2, with TRBD2 matching over 8 bases. The V and J ends lost 2 bases and 0 bases, in that order; junction bases with no gene match: 14. Germline V gives CDR1 ENHRY, CDR2 SYGVKD. CDR3 length: 20 residues. CDR3 sequence reads: CAISEREGRMRSSNTGELFF. The CDR3 coding sequence is TGTGCCATCAGTGAGCGGGAGGGGCGGATGCGGTCTTCGAACACCGGGGAGCTGTTTTTT.

This chain connects TRBV28 to TRBJ1-1, with D possibly being TRBD1 (5 bases). V was pared by 3 bases and J by 11 bases, with 13 bases between. This CDR3 contains 12 residues. Germline CDR1 is MDHEN and CDR2 is SYDVKM. The CDR3 region has the DNA TGTGCCAGCAGTTTTCAGGAGGGGTTGGCTTTCTTT. Translated: CASSFQEGLAFF.

This chain links TRBV3-1 (or the pseudogene TRBV3-2) with TRBJ1-6; D not certain. Trimming cost V 0 bases and J 13 bases, with 19 bases left between them. In germline, CDR1 is LGHDT, CDR2 YNNKEL (reference sequence). The CDR3 length is 16 residues. CDR3 in amino acids: CASSQDLGVRIRPLHF. The CDR3 bases are TGTGCCAGCAGCCAAGATCTTGGAGTCCGAATTAGGCCCCTCCACTTT.

The chain employs TRBV5-1 and TRBJ1-5, with D unclear. V lost 0 bases, J lost 2 bases, and 9 bases lay in between. Looked up from germline, CDR1 is SGHRS and CDR2 is YFSETQ. The CDR3 loop spans 15 amino acids. CDR3 sequence reads: CASSLGTVGNQPQHF. CDR3 sequence (DNA): TGCGCCAGCAGCTTGGGAACGGTGGGCAATCAGCCCCAGCATTTT.

The rearrangement joins TRBV19 to TRBJ1-5; 9 nucleotides match TRBD1. CDR1 and CDR2 (germline): LNHDA, SQIVND (reference sequence). The junction had 7 bases not matched to a gene; V was cut back by 6 bases and J by 1 base. The CDR3 extends over 16 amino acids. CDR3 region: CASRLEGQGSNQPQHF. The CDR3 nucleotides are TGTGCCAGTAGATTAGAGGGACAGGGAAGCAATCAGCCCCAGCATTTT.

The chain employs TRBV7-6 and TRBJ1-4, with TRBD1 identical over 7 bases. The CDR3 totals 16 residues. With V trimmed by 5 bases and J by 8 bases, 14 bases remained unmatched. Germline V gene lookup returns CDR1 SGHVS and CDR2 FNYEAQ. The CDR3 protein is CASSLTGGQWGEKLFF. The CDR3 DNA reads as TGTGCCAGCAGCCTGACCGGGGGACAGTGGGGGGAAAAACTGTTTTTT. Combining the CDR3 with reference TRBV7-6 and TRBJ1-4 gives the whole variable domain GAGVSQSPRYKVTKRGQDVALRCDPISGHVSLYWYRQALGQGPEFLTYFNYEAQQDKSGLPNDRFSAERPEGSISTLTIQRTEQRDSAMYRCASSLTGGQWGEKLFFGSGTQLSVL.

The chain carries TRBV27 and TRBJ1-6, with 9 bases fitting TRBD1. Germline V lookup: CDR1 MNHEY, CDR2 SMNVEV (reference sequence). CDR3 length equals 15 residues. After removal of 6 bases from V and 6 bases from J, the junction contained 6 bases not matched to a gene. The CDR3 sequence: CASSWDRAGNSPLHF. The CDR3, as DNA: TGTGCCAGCAGCTGGGACAGGGCTGGTAATTCACCCCTCCACTTT.